This record covers a single T cell receptor (beta chain). Its antigen is still unknown. Within one base of it there is no much larger clone, and no base qualities were kept. This sample stems from a study of blood T cell repertoires in COVID-19 (dated by TCRdb to 2018 to 2021). Looking at the study overall: Collaborator samples came from the United States, Italy and Spain and covered acute and convalescent phases of COVID-19. The material from the prospective study consisted of cDNA or gDNA derived from T cells, B-cell-depleted T cells, or PBMCs. The sample metadata nearly always contained a de-identified subject ID, COVID-19 status, age in years and sex. Where HLA class I and class II types were available, the types were taken from metadata supplied by the sample provider, not from assay-based typing. Samples came from the ongoing ImmuneRACE study (first 160 participants) plus 1,254 subjects from 6 global collaborators. Deeply sampled blood TCRbeta repertoires from subjects exposed to, actively infected with, or recovered from COVID-19 were included in the dataset. The repertoires were made available in a free public database intended to serve as a resource for research on the immune response to SARS-CoV-2. Findings and caveats that apply to the study as a whole: Clinical and demographic metadata were provided uncurated, with the amount varying by source and participant.

V ends up 5 bases short and J 6 bases short, with an unmatched junction base count of 8. Taken from cysteine to phenylalanine, the CDR3 has 14 residues. CDR3 DNA only is kept here, 42 bases in frame from base 1. CDR1 and CDR2 are read off the germline V gene as SGHTA and FQGNSA. In the prospective study, participants were about 18 to 100 years old, resided in fewer than 25 geographic areas of the United States, and were enrolled through a virtual design. In the prospective study, participants were assigned to cohorts based on the clinical history participants reported in a screening survey and a study questionnaire. In the prospective study, mobile phlebotomists collected whole blood, serum and a nasopharyngeal or oropharyngeal swab from each participant. Additional blood draws and questionnaires over an approximately 2-month period could optionally be provided by prospective study participants. Before DNA extraction, blood samples from the prospective study were shipped at room temperature or frozen.

The immunoSEQ Assay, a bias-controlled multiplex PCR, was used to amplify TCRbeta CDR3 regions from genomic DNA. Per the authors' processing: Nucleated cell counts per sample were estimated from amplification of reference gene primers within the assay. To quantify the absolute abundance of each unique TCRbeta CDR3 rearrangement, sequence reads were collapsed and filtered. For each sample, productive Simpson clonality was calculated as the square root of Simpson's diversity index across productive rearrangements. In its TCRdb copy, this immuneACCESS table keeps in-frame sequences only and misses some clones. Where compared with another copy, unresolved V genes explain less than half of these, and the others have no known cause. V and J calls and clone size follow that table, whereas D and trimming were derived from the DNA. This sample gives tens of thousands of clones in total; 85% to 90% of them show up just once. Of the sample, 1% to 1.5% falls within the top ten clones.

The rearrangement combines TRBV7-2 with TRBJ2-5, with TRBD1 identical over 8 junction bases. The clonotype comes from a woman between 50 and 59 years old with acute COVID-19. Sequences were obtained from PBMCs or T cells enriched from blood (not recorded which). In nucleotide form, the sequence is TGTGCCAGCAGCAGAGGACAGGGAGGAAAGACCCAGTACTTC. Its product reads: CASSRGQGGKTQYF.